The 10 T cell receptor beta chains below all came from one sample that was sequenced in a study of blood T cell repertoires in COVID-19. The data were produced by immunoSEQ multiplex PCR, yet TCRdb's version contains in-frame clones alone and is incomplete. The table shows fewer than 200,000 clones, with approximately 85% occurring only once. The sequenced material came from peripheral blood. The receptors here all came from a man between 60 and 75 years old who had recovered from COVID-19.

The V call is TRBV5-1, the J call TRBJ1-4; weak D call: TRBD1 (6 bases). Per the germline V gene, CDR1 is SGHRS and CDR2 is YFSETQ. The CDR3 has 15 residues. V lost 3 bases, J lost 8 bases, and 17 bases lay in between. CDR3: CASSSSTGTGEKLFF. For the CDR3, the DNA is TGCGCCAGCAGCTCCTCGACAGGTACAGGGGAAAAACTGTTTTTT.

The J gene is TRBJ2-3, the V gene TRBV25-1; 13 nucleotides agree with TRBD2. There are 16 residues in the CDR3. The V and J ends lost 2 bases and 3 bases, in that order; junction bases with no gene match: 2. Germline loops: CDR1 MGHDK, CDR2 SYGVNS. The CDR3 region has the DNA TGTGCCAGCAGTGAAGGGACTAGCGGGGATACAGATACGCAGTATTTT. This sequence encodes CASSEGTSGDTDTQYF.

This clone turned up a few times. CDR3 sequence reads: CASSADRPGLGEQYF. The CDR3 region has the DNA TGTGCCAGCAGCGCGGACCGACCGGGGTTAGGCGAGCAGTACTTC. The chain carries TRBV9 and TRBJ2-7, with D perhaps TRBD2 (5 bases). The germline V gene encodes CDR1 SGDLS and CDR2 YYNGEE. The CDR3 is made up of 15 amino acids. The V end lost 3 bases, the J end lost 6 bases, and 19 bases lay between the germline ends.

The genes are TRBV7-2 and TRBJ1-1, with D perhaps TRBD1 (6 bases). Germline V gives CDR1 SGHTA, CDR2 FQGNSA. V was shortened by 5 bases and J by 6 bases, with 19 bases between the two germline ends. This CDR3 has 15 amino acids. DNA for the CDR3: TGTGCCAGCAGCATAAACCAGGGGTTCGGCGCTGAAGCTTTCTTT. This encodes CASSINQGFGAEAFF.

The V call is TRBV7-9, the J call TRBJ2-5; TRBD1 agrees at 8 bases. The germline V gene has CDR1 SEHNR and CDR2 FQNEAQ (reference sequence). The V segment lost 5 bases and the J segment 1 base; nucleotides outside the gene matches: 9. The CDR3 spans 16 residues. The CDR3: CASSARPDRVQETQYF. Written as DNA, the CDR3 is TGTGCCAGCAGCGCCCGTCCGGACAGGGTCCAAGAGACCCAGTACTTC. The whole variable domain, remainder taken from reference TRBV7-9 and TRBJ2-5, is DTGVSQNPRHKITKRGQNVTFRCDPISEHNRLYWYRQTLGQGPEFLTYFQNEAQLEKSRLLSDRFSAERPKGSFSTLEIQRTEQGDSAMYLCASSARPDRVQETQYFGPGTRLLVL.

Points on this clone: Additional DNA sequences in this sample encode the identical CDR3. This chain connects TRBV6-2 or TRBV6-3 to TRBJ2-6; tentative D call: TRBD2 (5 bases). CDR3 length equals 15 residues. Germline V lookup: CDR1 MNHEY, CDR2 SVGEGT. V lost 2 bases and J lost 2, with 7 bases in between. Here the CDR3 reads CASSYREPGANVLTF. DNA for the CDR3: TGTGCCAGCAGTTACAGGGAGCCTGGGGCCAACGTCCTGACTTTC.

The rearrangement links TRBV19 to TRBJ1-6, with 7 bases identical to TRBD1. V was clipped by 1 base and J by 6 bases; unmatched bases: 3. The germline CDR1 and CDR2 sequences are LNHDA and SQIVND (reference sequence). The CDR3 has 15 residues. The chain's CDR3 is CASSIGQGGNSPLHF. CDR3 nucleotide sequence: TGTGCCAGTAGTATAGGACAGGGTGGTAATTCACCCCTCCACTTT.

Of note for this clone: Germline and junction disagree at one end, which may indicate a read error. CDR3 in amino acids: CASSASTGQGSTIYF. The DNA for the CDR3 is TGTGCCAGCTCAGCATCGACAGGGCAGGGAAGCACCATATATTTT. The chain combines TRBV18 with TRBJ1-3; 7 nucleotides agree with TRBD1. In germline, CDR1 is KGHSH, CDR2 LQKENI. The CDR3 has 15 amino acids.

In this sample, this clone turned up a few times. V gene TRBV12-3 or TRBV12-4 combines with J gene TRBJ1-1; tentatively, D is TRBD1 (6 bases). This CDR3 spans 12 amino acids. Between the trimmed V and J ends, which lost 3 bases and 11 bases, there was a span of 13 bases. The CDR3 sequence: CASSFGGPGAFF. CDR3 coding DNA: TGTGCCAGCAGTTTTGGGGGCCCGGGGGCTTTCTTT.

V is TRBV27 and J is TRBJ2-1; 9 nucleotides agree with TRBD1. The CDR3 totals 17 residues. In germline, CDR1 is MNHEY, CDR2 SMNVEV (reference sequence). V shed 3 bases and J 5 bases; nucleotides not matched to a gene: 11. CDR3 residues: CASSFIRGGQGNNEQFF. CDR3 DNA: TGTGCCAGCAGTTTTATCAGGGGGGGACAGGGAAACAATGAGCAGTTCTTC.